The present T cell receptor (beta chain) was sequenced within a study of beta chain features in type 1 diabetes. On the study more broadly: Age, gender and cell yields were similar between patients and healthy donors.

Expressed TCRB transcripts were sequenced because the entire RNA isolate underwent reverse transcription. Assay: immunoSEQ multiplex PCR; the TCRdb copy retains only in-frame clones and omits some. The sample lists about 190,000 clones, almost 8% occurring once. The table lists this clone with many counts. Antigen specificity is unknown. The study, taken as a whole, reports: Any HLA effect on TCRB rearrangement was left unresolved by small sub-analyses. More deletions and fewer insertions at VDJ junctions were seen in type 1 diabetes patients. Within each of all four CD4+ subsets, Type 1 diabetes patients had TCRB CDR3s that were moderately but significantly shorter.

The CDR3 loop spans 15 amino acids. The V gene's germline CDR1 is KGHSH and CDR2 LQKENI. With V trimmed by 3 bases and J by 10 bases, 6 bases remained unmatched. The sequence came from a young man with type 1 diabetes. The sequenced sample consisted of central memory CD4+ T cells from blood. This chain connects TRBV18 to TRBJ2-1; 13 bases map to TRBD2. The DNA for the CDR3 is TGTGCCAGCTCACCTACTAGCGGGAGGGTTCAGGAGCAGTTCTTC. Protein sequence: CASSPTSGRVQEQFF.